The 21 T cell receptor beta chains listed next were all sequenced from one sample in a study of T cell repertoires in cytomegalovirus infection. In TCRdb, the reads were re-called with MiXCR into one record per CDR3 protein. Of fewer than 300,000 distinct CDR3 sequences listed, more than 20% are singletons. The sequenced sample consisted of PBMCs. All receptors come from a human donor in good health (CMV status not recorded). Some clones in this sample may be carry-over from other donors' samples.

V gene TRBV29-1 combines with J gene TRBJ2-7, with D possibly being TRBD1 (6 bases). V was cut by 6 bases and J by 1 base, with 16 bases left in between. Germline lookup yields CDR1 SQVTM and CDR2 ANQGSEA. The CDR3 has 14 residues. DNA for the CDR3: TGCAGCGTCACATCCAGGGGTACGTCCTACGAGCAGTACTTC. Its protein is CSVTSRGTSYEQYF.

The CDR3 sequence: CASSFSGPRYEQYF. CDR3 coding DNA: TGTGCCAGCAGTTTCTCCGGGCCGCGCTACGAGCAGTACTTC. The rearrangement links TRBV28 to TRBJ2-7; unclear D gene. CDR3 size: 14 residues. The germline V gene has CDR1 MDHEN and CDR2 SYDVKM. Trimming pared 3 bases from V and 3 bases from J, leaving 12 bases between. The whole variable domain, remainder taken from reference TRBV28 and TRBJ2-7, is DVKVTQSSRYLVKRTGEKVFLECVQDMDHENMFWYRQDPGLGLRLIYFSYDVKMKEKGDIPEGYSVSREKKERFSLILESASTNQTSMYLCASSFSGPRYEQYFGPGTRLTVT.

This clonotype turned up a few times. The J gene is TRBJ2-1, the V gene TRBV12-3 or TRBV12-4; TRBD2 matches at 8 bases. The CDR3 loop spans 17 amino acids. The V gene end was trimmed by 5 bases and the J gene end by 2 bases; junction bases not matched to a gene: 11. This chain's CDR3 is CASSKRLLAGTYNEQFF. The CDR3 nucleotides are TGTGCCAGCAGTAAAAGACTGTTAGCGGGAACCTACAATGAGCAGTTCTTC.

This clonotype was recorded at least ten times. The chain recombines TRBV7-2 with TRBJ2-7; D not certain. CDR1 is SGHTA and CDR2 is FQGNSA in the germline V gene. Trimming cost V 2 bases and J 3 bases, with 11 bases left between them. The CDR3 has 14 amino acids. The CDR3, as DNA: TGTGCCAGCAGCTTACAGTGGCCGGGCTACGAGCAGTACTTC. Residues: CASSLQWPGYEQYF. The entire variable domain, with the rest obtained from reference TRBV7-2 and TRBJ2-7, is as follows: GAGVSQSPSNKVTEKGKDVELRCDPISGHTALYWYRQSLGQGLEFLIYFQGNSAPDKSGLPSDRFSAERTGGSVSTLTIQRTQQEDSAVYLCASSLQWPGYEQYFGPGTRLTVT.

This clonotype was counted at least ten times. This chain uses TRBV11-2 with TRBJ1-1; D might be TRBD1 (6 bases). V was clipped by 5 bases and J by 7 bases, with 14 bases between them. There are 13 residues in the CDR3. CDR1 is SGHAT, CDR2 FQNNGV, per germline. CDR3 DNA sequence: TGTGCCAGCAGCATCTCGAGGGGGGGTGAAGCTTTCTTT. Amino acids: CASSISRGGEAFF.

The rearrangement joins TRBV20-1 to TRBJ2-5, with 10 bases matching TRBD1. With 5 bases clipped from V and 1 base from J, the junction kept 7 bases outside the gene matches. CDR3 size: 15 residues. Germline CDR1 and CDR2: DFQATT and SNEGSKA (reference sequence). The CDR3 sequence: CSAGGDRGRQETQYF. In nucleotides, the CDR3 is TGCAGTGCTGGAGGGGACAGGGGACGCCAAGAGACCCAGTACTTC.

The chain couples TRBV2 to TRBJ1-6; D uncertain. The length of the CDR3 is 15 residues. Germline V lookup: CDR1 SNHLY, CDR2 FYNNEI. V was cut by 3 bases and J by 7 bases, with 13 bases left in between. CDR3 sequence reads: CASSDYVLSNSPLHF. In DNA form, the CDR3 reads TGTGCCAGCAGTGATTACGTCCTCTCGAATTCACCCCTCCACTTT. Full variable domain (outside the CDR3, taken from reference TRBV2 and TRBJ1-6): EPEVTQTPSHQVTQMGQEVILRCVPISNHLYFYWYRQILGQKVEFLVSFYNNEISEKSEIFDDQFSVERPDGSNFTLKIRSTKLEDSAMYFCASSDYVLSNSPLHFGNGTRLTVT.

The V and J genes are TRBV7-2 and TRBJ1-1; D is unclear. The V gene lost 3 bases and the J gene lost 1 base, with 12 bases spanning the gap. Germline assignment: CDR1 SGHTA and CDR2 FQGNSA. This CDR3 region has 15 residues. CDR3 DNA: TGTGCCAGCAGCTTGAGGGTATGGGGGAACACTGAAGCTTTCTTT. This sequence encodes CASSLRVWGNTEAFF. Based on the CDR3 plus reference TRBV7-2 and TRBJ1-1, the full variable domain is GAGVSQSPSNKVTEKGKDVELRCDPISGHTALYWYRQSLGQGLEFLIYFQGNSAPDKSGLPSDRFSAERTGGSVSTLTIQRTQQEDSAVYLCASSLRVWGNTEAFFGQGTRLTVV.

Here the CDR3 DNA reads TGTGCCAGCAGCTTTAGCGGGGGGCTGGGCACAGATACGCAGTATTTT. This sequence encodes CASSFSGGLGTDTQYF. The chain carries TRBV5-6 and TRBJ2-3; 10 bases are a match to TRBD2. V shed 2 bases, J shed 1 base, and the junction held 4 bases outside the gene matches. Germline CDR1 is SGHDT and CDR2 is YYEEEE. The CDR3 contains 16 residues. The complete variable domain, with remaining parts taken from reference TRBV5-6 and TRBJ2-3, reads DAGVTQSPTHLIKTRGQQVTLRCSPKSGHDTVSWYQQALGQGPQFIFQYYEEEERQRGNFPDRFSGHQFPNYSSELNVNALLLGDSALYLCASSFSGGLGTDTQYFGPGTRLTVL.

This clonotype was counted only a few times. This CDR3 is CASSLGGTAGRNEQFF. CDR3 in DNA: TGTGCCAGCAGCTTAGGGGGGACCGCCGGGCGTAATGAGCAGTTCTTC. The rearrangement uses TRBV7-2 and TRBJ2-1; either TRBD1 or TRBD2 may supply D (5 bases each). V dropped 1 base and J dropped 7 bases, with 17 bases sitting between them. The germline gives CDR1 SGHTA, CDR2 FQGNSA. This CDR3 has 16 residues.

This clonotype was observed many times. The chain links TRBV11-3 to TRBJ2-2; TRBD1 aligns across 7 bases. Germline CDR1 and CDR2: SGHNT and YENEEA. Trimming at V came to 5 bases and at J to 3 bases, leaving 9 bases not matched to a gene. The CDR3 has 16 amino acids. As DNA, the CDR3 is TGTGCCAGCAGCCGGGCGGACAGGAGATACACCGGGGAGCTGTTTTTT. This encodes CASSRADRRYTGELFF.

The genes are TRBV5-1 and TRBJ2-2, with D possibly being TRBD2 (5 bases). The germline gives CDR1 SGHRS, CDR2 YFSETQ. The CDR3 covers 14 residues. With 6 bases removed from V and 4 bases from J, the gap between germline ends came to 13 bases. CDR3 in amino acids: CASTGSSPTGELFF. CDR3 DNA: TGCGCCAGCACGGGATCCTCACCCACCGGGGAGCTGTTTTTT.

V and J are TRBV27 and TRBJ2-3; 13 nucleotides agree with TRBD2. With V trimmed by 5 bases and J by 7 bases, 9 bases remained unmatched. The CDR3 covers 16 residues. Germline CDR1 MNHEY, CDR2 SMNVEV (reference sequence). This CDR3 is CASSLQSGTSGNTQYF. CDR3 nucleotide sequence: TGTGCCAGCAGTCTCCAATCCGGGACTAGCGGGAATACGCAGTATTTT.

This clonotype has a count of ten or more. The rearrangement uses TRBV7-9 and TRBJ1-2; D is unclear. The CDR3 contains 13 residues. Germline CDR1 and CDR2: SEHNR and FQNEAQ (reference sequence). The V end lost 5 bases, the J end lost 8 bases, and 15 bases lay between the germline ends. CDR3 region: CASSAGSNAGYTF. CDR3 in DNA: TGTGCCAGCAGCGCCGGGAGCAATGCGGGCTACACCTTC.

This clonotype has at least ten counts. The CDR3: CASSFSGTGAGELFF. CDR3 bases: TGTGCCAGTAGTTTCTCCGGGACAGGGGCCGGGGAGCTGTTTTTT. The chain joins TRBV19 to TRBJ2-2, with TRBD1 matching 10 bases. CDR3 size: 15 residues. After removal of 5 bases from V and 6 bases from J, the junction contained 6 bases not matched to a gene. Germline V CDR1 and CDR2: LNHDA, SQIVND (reference sequence). Variable domain in full (rest from reference TRBV19 and TRBJ2-2): DGGITQSPKYLFRKEGQNVTLSCEQNLNHDAMYWYRQDPGQGLRLIYYSQIVNDFQKGDIAEGYSVSREKKESFPLTVTSAQKNPTAFYLCASSFSGTGAGELFFGEGSRLTVL.

The chain carries TRBV11-2 and TRBJ2-3; D ambiguous. V was shortened by 1 base and J by 2 bases, with 7 bases between the two germline ends. CDR1 is SGHAT and CDR2 is FQNNGV in the germline V gene. The CDR3 is made up of 14 amino acids. CDR3 coding DNA: TGTGCCAGCAGCTTAGCAGTCTTCACAGATACGCAGTATTTT. This sequence encodes CASSLAVFTDTQYF.

There are a few counts of this clonotype. This chain uses TRBV7-6 with TRBJ2-2; 10 nucleotides agree with TRBD2. Per the germline V gene, CDR1 is SGHVS and CDR2 is FNYEAQ. The CDR3 is made up of 15 amino acids. V was clipped by 5 bases and J by 6 bases; unmatched bases: 6. CDR3 loop: CASSPAGGPAGELFF. The CDR3 bases are TGTGCCAGCAGCCCAGCGGGAGGGCCGGCCGGGGAGCTGTTTTTT.

This clonotype was counted ten times or more. V is TRBV7-2 and J is TRBJ2-7; 7 bases fit TRBD2. The CDR3 is 13 residues long. CDR1 is SGHTA, CDR2 FQGNSA, per germline. V shed 4 bases and J 3 bases; nucleotides not matched to a gene: 3. This chain's CDR3 is CASSSTSVYEQYF. CDR3 coding DNA: TGTGCCAGCAGCTCAACTAGCGTCTACGAGCAGTACTTC.

This clonotype was found many times. The CDR3 loop reads CASSSYRDEQFF. Written as DNA, the CDR3 is TGTGCCAGCAGCTCTTACAGGGATGAGCAGTTCTTC. The chain employs TRBV7-2 and TRBJ2-1; D possibly corresponds to TRBD1 (6 bases). V was trimmed by 4 bases and J by 8 bases, leaving 9 bases between them. The germline V gene has CDR1 SGHTA and CDR2 FQGNSA. The CDR3 spans 12 residues.

J is TRBJ1-1 and V is TRBV6-5; weak D call: TRBD1 (6 bases). The CDR3 runs to 13 residues. V was cut by 6 bases and J by 11 bases, with 19 bases left in between. Germline V CDR1 and CDR2: MNHEY, SVGAGI. The CDR3 nucleotides are TGTGCCAGCAGACAACAGGGAAAGGGTGATGCTTTCTTT. This gives the protein CASRQQGKGDAFF.

This clonotype was seen at least ten times. This rearrangement joins TRBV7-2 to TRBJ2-2, with D unclear. Germline CDR1 and CDR2: SGHTA and FQGNSA. This CDR3 contains 14 residues. The V end was cut by 1 base, the J end by 5 bases, with 8 bases between. The CDR3 bases are TGTGCCAGCAGCTTAGAGTGGGGTACCGGGGAGCTGTTTTTT. It is translated as CASSLEWGTGELFF.